The 11 T cell receptor beta chains below come from one sample, sequenced in a study of T cells after yellow fever vaccination. MiXCR, run by TCRdb on the 5' RACE reads, gives a single entry per CDR3 protein. In the table there are nearly 45,000 distinct CDR3 sequences, 6.8% of which are singletons. Specimen: CD8+ T cells not binding an NS4B(214-222) dextramer, sorted from PBMCs, collected 45 days after the yellow fever booster vaccination. These receptors came from a man aged 30 to 39 who received the YFV17D yellow fever vaccine.

There are many counts of this clonotype. The chain carries TRBV6-2 or TRBV6-3 and TRBJ2-2; 11 nucleotides line up with TRBD2. The germline V gene has CDR1 MNHEY and CDR2 SVGEGT. The ends lost 8 bases at V and 6 bases at J; junction bases unmatched: 2. CDR3 length: 13 residues. This chain's CDR3 is CASLAGGAGELFF. Here the CDR3 DNA reads TGTGCCAGCCTAGCGGGAGGTGCCGGGGAGCTGTTTTTT.

This clonotype was seen repeatedly, ten times or more. The chain links TRBV3-1 to TRBJ2-7, with a weak D call TRBD2 (6 bases). CDR3 length equals 15 residues. CDR1 LGHDT and CDR2 YNNKEL come from the germline V gene (reference sequence). V was cut by 4 bases and J by 0 bases, with 13 bases left in between. As DNA, the CDR3 is TGTGCCAGCAGCCTGGGGAGCGGGCTCTCCTACGAGCAGTACTTC. This encodes CASSLGSGLSYEQYF.

This clonotype occurred many times. The chain recombines TRBV7-2 with TRBJ2-7; D remains ambiguous. CDR1 SGHTA and CDR2 FQGNSA come from the germline V gene. Deletions cut 5 bases from V and 7 bases from J, with 9 bases between. The CDR3 runs 11 residues. The CDR3 sequence is CASSQSLEQYF. CDR3 nucleotides: TGTGCCAGCAGCCAATCGTTGGAGCAGTACTTC.

This clonotype was seen at least ten times. The rearrangement links TRBV29-1 to TRBJ2-7, with unresolved D. V was shortened by 4 bases and J by 2 bases, with 12 bases between the two germline ends. Germline V lookup: CDR1 SQVTM, CDR2 ANQGSEA. The CDR3 length is 13 residues. CDR3 amino acids: CSVALGSPYEQYF. The CDR3 nucleotides are TGCAGCGTTGCTCTGGGGTCTCCCTACGAGCAGTACTTC.

This clonotype was recorded many times. V usage is TRBV12-3 or TRBV12-4 and J usage is TRBJ2-1; no definite D call. Trimming shortened V by 6 bases and J by 9 bases, and 12 bases separated the two germline ends. This CDR3 comprises 12 residues. The CDR3 DNA sequence: TGTGCCAGCAGCCCCTGGTCGGGTGAGCAGTTCTTC. It is translated as CASSPWSGEQFF.

This clonotype has at least ten counts. This CDR3 is CASSQDGFGTELWGSYNEQFF. CDR3 nucleotide sequence: TGCGCCAGCAGCCAAGATGGATTTGGGACAGAGCTTTGGGGGTCGTACAATGAGCAGTTCTTC. The chain employs TRBV4-1 and TRBJ2-1; 7 positions agree with TRBD1. The CDR3 loop spans 21 amino acids. The germline V gene has CDR1 MGHRA and CDR2 YSYEKL. V trimming: 0 bases; J trimming: 4 bases; junction bases outside the gene matches: 21.

This clonotype was observed a handful of times. J is TRBJ2-7 and V is TRBV20-1; 8 nucleotides align to TRBD1. The CDR3 extends over 14 amino acids. J lost 3 bases, V lost 0 bases, and 4 bases had no gene match. Germline V gene data show CDR1 as DFQATT and CDR2 as SNEGSKA (reference sequence). CDR3 sequence: CSARDNDRGYEQYF. In DNA, the CDR3 is TGCAGTGCTAGAGATAACGACAGGGGCTACGAGCAGTACTTC.

This clonotype was counted ten times or more. This chain connects TRBV27 to TRBJ2-7, with D possibly matching TRBD1 (6 bases). Trimming stripped 5 bases from V and 5 bases from J, with 13 bases between. Germline V gives CDR1 MNHEY, CDR2 SMNVEV (reference sequence). CDR3 length equals 13 residues. The CDR3 region has the DNA TGTGCCAGCAGTCCTGGGACATTCCACGAGCAGTACTTC. It specifies CASSPGTFHEQYF.

This clonotype occurred many times. The chain combines TRBV2 with TRBJ2-1; tentative D call: TRBD1 (5 bases). Germline V gene lookup returns CDR1 SNHLY and CDR2 FYNNEI. Trimming cost V 11 bases and J 6 bases, with 17 bases left between them. CDR3 size: 13 residues. The CDR3 region is CAYRQLVSNEQFF. Here the CDR3 DNA reads TGTGCCTACCGACAGTTGGTATCCAATGAGCAGTTCTTC.

Ten or more counts support this clonotype. J is TRBJ2-1 and V is TRBV6-2 or TRBV6-3; TRBD2 matches 8 bases. Germline V gene sequence: CDR1 MNHEY, CDR2 SVGEGT. Unmatched junction bases numbered 2, after V lost 0 bases and J lost 4 bases. This CDR3 is built from 15 residues. DNA of the CDR3: TGTGCCAGCAGTTACTCTAGCGGGGTGTACAATGAGCAGTTCTTC. As protein: CASSYSSGVYNEQFF.

The sample holds many counts of this clonotype. The chain recombines TRBV10-3 with TRBJ2-7; 9 bases are shared with TRBD2. This CDR3 spans 17 amino acids. J gave up 2 bases and V 0 bases, and 8 bases lay outside the gene matches. Germline lookup yields CDR1 ENHRY and CDR2 SYGVKD. The CDR3 protein is CAISESRGVAGAYEQYF. The CDR3, as DNA: TGTGCCATCAGTGAGTCAAGGGGGGTAGCGGGAGCCTACGAGCAGTACTTC.